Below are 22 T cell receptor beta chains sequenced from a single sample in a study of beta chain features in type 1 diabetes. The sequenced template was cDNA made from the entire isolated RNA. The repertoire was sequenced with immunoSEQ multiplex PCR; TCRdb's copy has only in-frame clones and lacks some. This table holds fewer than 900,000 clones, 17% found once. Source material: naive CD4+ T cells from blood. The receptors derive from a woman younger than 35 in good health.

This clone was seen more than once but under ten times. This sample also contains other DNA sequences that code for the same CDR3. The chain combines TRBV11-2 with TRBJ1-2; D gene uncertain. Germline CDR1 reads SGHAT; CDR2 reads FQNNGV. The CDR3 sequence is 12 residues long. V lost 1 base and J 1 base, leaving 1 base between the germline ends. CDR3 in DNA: TGTGCCAGCAGCTTAGTTAACTATGGCTACACCTTC. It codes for CASSLVNYGYTF.

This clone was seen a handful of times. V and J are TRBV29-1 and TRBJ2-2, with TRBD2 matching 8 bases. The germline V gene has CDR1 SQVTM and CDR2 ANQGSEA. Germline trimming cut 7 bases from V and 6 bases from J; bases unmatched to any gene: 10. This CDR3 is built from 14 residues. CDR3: CSGSAGARAGELFF. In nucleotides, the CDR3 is TGCAGCGGCTCAGCGGGAGCGAGGGCCGGGGAGCTGTTTTTT.

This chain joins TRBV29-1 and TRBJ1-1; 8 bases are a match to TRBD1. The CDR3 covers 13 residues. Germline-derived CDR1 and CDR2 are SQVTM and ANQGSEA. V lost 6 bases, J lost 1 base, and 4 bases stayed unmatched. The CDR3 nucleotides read TGCAGCGTACAGACAGGGGAGAACACTGAAGCTTTCTTT. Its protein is CSVQTGENTEAFF.

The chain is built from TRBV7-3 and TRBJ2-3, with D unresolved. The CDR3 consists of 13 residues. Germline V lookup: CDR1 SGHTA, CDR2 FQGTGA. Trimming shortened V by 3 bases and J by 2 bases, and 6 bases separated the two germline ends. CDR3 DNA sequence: TGTGCCAGCAGCTTCTGGCCCACAGATACGCAGTATTTT. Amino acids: CASSFWPTDTQYF.

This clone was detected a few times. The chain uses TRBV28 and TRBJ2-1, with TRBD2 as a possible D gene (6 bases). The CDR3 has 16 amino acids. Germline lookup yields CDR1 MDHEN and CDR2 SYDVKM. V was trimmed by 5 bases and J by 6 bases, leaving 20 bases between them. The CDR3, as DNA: TGTGCCAGCAGTCCGGTGGAGGGCCAGGGCCCCAATGAGCAGTTCTTC. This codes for CASSPVEGQGPNEQFF.

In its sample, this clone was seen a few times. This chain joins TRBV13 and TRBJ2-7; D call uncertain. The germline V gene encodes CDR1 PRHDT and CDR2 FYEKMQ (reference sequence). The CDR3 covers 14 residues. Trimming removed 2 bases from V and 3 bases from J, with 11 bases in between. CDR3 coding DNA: TGTGCCAGCAGCTTAATGCCGGAGAGCTACGAGCAGTACTTC. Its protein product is CASSLMPESYEQYF. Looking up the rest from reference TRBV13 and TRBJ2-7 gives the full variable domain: AAGVIQSPRHLIKEKRETATLKCYPIPRHDTVYWYQQGPGQDPQFLISFYEKMQSDKGSIPDRFSAQQFSDYHSELNMSSLELGDSALYFCASSLMPESYEQYFGPGTRLTVT.

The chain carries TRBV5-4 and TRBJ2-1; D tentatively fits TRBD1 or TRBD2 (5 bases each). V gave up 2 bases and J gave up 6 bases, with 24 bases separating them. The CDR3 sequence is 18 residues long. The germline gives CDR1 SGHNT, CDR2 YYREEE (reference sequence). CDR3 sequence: CASSFSLGTARPSNEQFF. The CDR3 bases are TGTGCCAGCAGCTTTTCATTAGGGACCGCCCGGCCGTCCAATGAGCAGTTCTTC.

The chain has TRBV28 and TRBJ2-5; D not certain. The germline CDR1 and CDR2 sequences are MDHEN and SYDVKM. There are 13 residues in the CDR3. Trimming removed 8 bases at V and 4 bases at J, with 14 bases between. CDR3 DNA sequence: TGTGCCAGCGTCTCGGACCGTCCAGAGACCCAGTACTTC. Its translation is CASVSDRPETQYF. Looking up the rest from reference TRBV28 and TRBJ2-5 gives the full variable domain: DVKVTQSSRYLVKRTGEKVFLECVQDMDHENMFWYRQDPGLGLRLIYFSYDVKMKEKGDIPEGYSVSREKKERFSLILESASTNQTSMYLCASVSDRPETQYFGPGTRLLVL.

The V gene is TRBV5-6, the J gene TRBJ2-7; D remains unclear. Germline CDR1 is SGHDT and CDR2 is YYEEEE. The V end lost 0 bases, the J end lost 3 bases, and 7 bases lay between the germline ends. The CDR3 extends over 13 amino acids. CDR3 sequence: CASSLDGNYEQYF. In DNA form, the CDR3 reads TGTGCCAGCAGCTTGGACGGAAACTACGAGCAGTACTTC.

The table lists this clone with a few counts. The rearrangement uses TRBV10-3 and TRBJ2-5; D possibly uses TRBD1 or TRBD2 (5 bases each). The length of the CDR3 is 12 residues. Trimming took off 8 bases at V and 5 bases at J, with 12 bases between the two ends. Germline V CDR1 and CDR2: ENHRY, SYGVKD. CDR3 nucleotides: TGTGCCATCGCTTTTGAGGGGGAGACCCAGTACTTC. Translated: CAIAFEGETQYF.

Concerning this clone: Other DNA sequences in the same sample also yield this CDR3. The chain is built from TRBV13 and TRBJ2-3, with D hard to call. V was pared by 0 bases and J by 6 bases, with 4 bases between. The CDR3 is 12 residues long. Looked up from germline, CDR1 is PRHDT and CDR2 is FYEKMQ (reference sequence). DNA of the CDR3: TGTGCCAGCAGCTTAGGAGGTGATACGCAGTATTTT. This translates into CASSLGGDTQYF.

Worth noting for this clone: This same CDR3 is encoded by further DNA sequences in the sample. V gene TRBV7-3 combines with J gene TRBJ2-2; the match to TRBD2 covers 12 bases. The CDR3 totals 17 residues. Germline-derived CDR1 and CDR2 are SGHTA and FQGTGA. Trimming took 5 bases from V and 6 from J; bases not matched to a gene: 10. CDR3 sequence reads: CASSQGTSGPRAGELFF. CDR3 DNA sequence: TGTGCCAGCAGCCAGGGGACTAGCGGGCCTCGGGCCGGGGAGCTGTTTTTT.

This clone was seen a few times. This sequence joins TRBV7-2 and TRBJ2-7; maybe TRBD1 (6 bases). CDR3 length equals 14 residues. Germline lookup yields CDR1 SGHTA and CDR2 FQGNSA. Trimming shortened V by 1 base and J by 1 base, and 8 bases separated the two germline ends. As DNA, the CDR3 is TGTGCCAGCAGCTTAGGGACAGCGTCCTACGAGCAGTACTTC. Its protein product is CASSLGTASYEQYF.

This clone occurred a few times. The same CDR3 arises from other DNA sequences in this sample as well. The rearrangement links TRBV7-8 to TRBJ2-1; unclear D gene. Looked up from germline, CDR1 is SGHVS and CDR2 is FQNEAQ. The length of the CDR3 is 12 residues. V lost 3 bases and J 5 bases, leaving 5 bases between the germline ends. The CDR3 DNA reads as TGTGCCAGCAGCTTTGGGGACAATGAGCAGTTCTTC. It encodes CASSFGDNEQFF.

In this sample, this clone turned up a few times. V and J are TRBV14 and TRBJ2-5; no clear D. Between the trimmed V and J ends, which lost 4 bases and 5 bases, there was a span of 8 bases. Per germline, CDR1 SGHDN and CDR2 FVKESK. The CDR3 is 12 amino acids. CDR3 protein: CASSRITETQYF. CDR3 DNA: TGTGCCAGCAGCCGGATAACGGAGACCCAGTACTTC.

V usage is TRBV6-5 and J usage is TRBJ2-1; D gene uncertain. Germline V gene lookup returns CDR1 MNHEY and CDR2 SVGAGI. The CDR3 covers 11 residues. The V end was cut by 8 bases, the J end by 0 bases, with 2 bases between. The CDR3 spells CASVSYNEQFF. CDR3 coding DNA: TGTGCCAGCGTCTCCTACAATGAGCAGTTCTTC.

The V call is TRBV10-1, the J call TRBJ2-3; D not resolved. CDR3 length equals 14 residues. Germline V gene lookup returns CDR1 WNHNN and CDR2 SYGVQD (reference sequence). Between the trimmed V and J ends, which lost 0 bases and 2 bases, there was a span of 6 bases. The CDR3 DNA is TGCGCCAGCAGTGAGTCATCGGACACAGATACGCAGTATTTT. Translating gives CASSESSDTDTQYF.

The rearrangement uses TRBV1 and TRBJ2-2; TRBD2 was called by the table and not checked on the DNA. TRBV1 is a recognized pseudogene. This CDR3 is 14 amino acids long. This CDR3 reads CTSSQVKETGELFF. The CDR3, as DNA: TGCACCAGCAGCCAAGTTAAGGAGACCGGGGAGCTGTTTTTT.

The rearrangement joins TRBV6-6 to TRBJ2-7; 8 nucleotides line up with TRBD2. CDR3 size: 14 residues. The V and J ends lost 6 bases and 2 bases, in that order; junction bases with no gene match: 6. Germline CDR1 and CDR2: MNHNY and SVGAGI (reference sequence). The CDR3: CASRAGGLTYEQYF. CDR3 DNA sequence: TGTGCCAGCAGGGCGGGAGGTTTAACCTACGAGCAGTACTTC.

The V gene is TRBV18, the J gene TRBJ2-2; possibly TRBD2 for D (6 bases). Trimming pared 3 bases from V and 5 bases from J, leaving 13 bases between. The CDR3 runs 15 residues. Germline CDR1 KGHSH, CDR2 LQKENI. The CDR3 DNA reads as TGTGCCAGCTCACCTAGTGGAGGGGCTACCGGGGAGCTGTTTTTT. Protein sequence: CASSPSGGATGELFF.

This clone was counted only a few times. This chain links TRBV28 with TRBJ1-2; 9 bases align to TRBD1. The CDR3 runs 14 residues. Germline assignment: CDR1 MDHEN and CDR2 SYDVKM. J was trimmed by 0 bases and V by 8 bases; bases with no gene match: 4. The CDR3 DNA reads TGTGCCAGCGGACAGGGGCCCCCTAACTATGGCTACACCTTC. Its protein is CASGQGPPNYGYTF.

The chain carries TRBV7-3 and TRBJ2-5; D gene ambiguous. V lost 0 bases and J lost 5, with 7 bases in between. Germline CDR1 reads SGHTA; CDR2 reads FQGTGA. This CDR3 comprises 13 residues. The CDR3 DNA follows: TGTGCCAGCAGCTTAACTTCCACCGAGACCCAGTACTTC. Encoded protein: CASSLTSTETQYF.